This T cell receptor beta chain was identified during a study of blood T cell repertoires in COVID-19 (TCRdb year 2020). With respect to the entire study: Samples covering the acute and convalescent phases of COVID-19 were provided by collaborators in the United States, Italy and Spain. Subjects who had been exposed to COVID-19, were actively infected with it, or had recovered from it provided the deeply sampled blood TCRbeta repertoires that made up the dataset. The repertoires were released in a freely available public database intended as a resource for research on the immune response to SARS-CoV-2. Samples were obtained from the ongoing ImmuneRACE study (first 160 participants) and from some 1,200 subjects provided by 6 global collaborators. Nearly every sample came with metadata listing a de-identified subject ID, COVID-19 status, age in years and sex. The prospective study material was composed of cDNA or gDNA derived from T cells, B-cell-depleted T cells, or PBMCs. Where HLA class I and class II types were available, the types were taken from metadata supplied by the sample provider, not from assay-based typing.

This clone was seen a handful of times. Its antigen remains undetermined. Base qualities are missing; no much larger clone stands one base away. What the work shows at the level of the full study, not this receptor alone: How much clinical and demographic metadata was included differed by source and by participant, and the metadata was provided uncurated.

In Seattle, one collaborating source enrolled patients while the infection was active and tracked those patients longitudinally over the course of disease. Collaborating institutions collected whole blood in K2EDTA tubes following their own protocols. For TCRbeta analysis, collaborators shipped samples as frozen whole blood, isolated PBMCs, or DNA extracted from either of those sample types. The germline V gene (reference sequence) specifies LNHDA as CDR1 and SQIVND as CDR2. The CDR3 numbers 13 residues from cysteine through phenylalanine. The DNA shown is the 39-base CDR3, in frame from base 1. The trim is 9 bases for V and 4 bases for J, with a gap of 15 bases between the germline ends. The immunoSEQ Assay, a bias-controlled multiplex PCR, was used to amplify TCRbeta CDR3 regions from genomic DNA. The published analysis was carried out like this. The number of nucleated cells in each sample was estimated from the amplification of reference gene primers within the assay. Sequence reads were collapsed and filtered to measure the absolute abundance of every unique TCRbeta CDR3 rearrangement. Productive Simpson clonality was computed per sample as the square root of Simpson's diversity index over productive rearrangements. TCRdb re-hosts the immuneACCESS table, in-frame sequences only. Its copies lack some clones; in the studies checked, an unresolved V gene accounts for under half of them, and the cause for the rest is not known. V and J calls and clone size follow that table, whereas D and trimming were derived from the DNA. This sample lists some 160,000 clones; approximately 87% were detected once. The ten largest clonotypes hold 10% of the sample.

The sequence links TRBV19 to TRBJ1-2; a weak D assignment points to TRBD1 (6 bases agree). This sequence originates from a woman in her 70s with COVID-19, enrolled during active disease. The sample comprised peripheral blood. The nucleotides are TGTGCCAGCCGGGACACCCGATTCTATGGCTACACCTTC. Its protein is CASRDTRFYGYTF.